This TCR beta chain is drawn from a study of human thymus T cells. This CDR3 is built from 13 residues. The V gene end was trimmed by 5 bases and the J gene end by 2 bases; junction bases not matched to a gene: 2. Germline lookup yields CDR1 SGHRS and CDR2 YFSETQ. Corrective cardiac operations yielded the resected thymus tissue. TCRdb keeps only in-frame clones here, not all; method: immunoSEQ multiplex PCR. Counted here are some 120,000 clones, over 85% occurring once; the ten biggest clones make up around 0.024%. The receptor comes from a boy younger than two with a congenital heart defect but otherwise immunologically healthy. The chain carries TRBV5-1 and TRBJ2-7; TRBD2 matches at 9 bases. The sample taken for sequencing was thymus tissue. CDR3 nucleotides: TGCGCCAGCAGAGGGACTAGCCCCTACGAGCAGTACTTC. Translating gives CASRGTSPYEQYF. Full variable domain (rest looked up from reference TRBV5-1 and TRBJ2-7): KAGVTQTPRYLIKTRGQQVTLSCSPISGHRSVSWYQQTPGQGLQFLFEYFSETQRNKGNFPGRFSGRQFSNSRSEMNVSTLELGDSALYLCASRGTSPYEQYFGPGTRLTVT.